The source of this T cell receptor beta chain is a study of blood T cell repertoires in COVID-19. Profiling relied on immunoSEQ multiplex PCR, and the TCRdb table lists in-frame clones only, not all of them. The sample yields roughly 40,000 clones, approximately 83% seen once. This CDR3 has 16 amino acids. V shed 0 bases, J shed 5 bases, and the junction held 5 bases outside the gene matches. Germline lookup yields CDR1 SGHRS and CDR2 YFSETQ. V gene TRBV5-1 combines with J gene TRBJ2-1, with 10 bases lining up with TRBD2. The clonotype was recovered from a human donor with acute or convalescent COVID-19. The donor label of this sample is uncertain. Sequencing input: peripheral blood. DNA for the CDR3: TGCGCCAGCAGCTTGGATCCGGGACTAGCGAACAATGAGCAGTTCTTC. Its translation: CASSLDPGLANNEQFF.